These 15 T cell receptor beta chains share one sample of origin, sequenced in a study of blood T cell repertoires in COVID-19. Generated by immunoSEQ multiplex PCR, the TCRdb table keeps only in-frame clones and is missing some. This sample has more than 200,000 clones, with more than 85% found just once. Sequenced input: PBMCs or T cells enriched from blood (not recorded which). The receptors shown here come from a woman in her fifties or sixties who had recovered from COVID-19.

V is TRBV5-6 and J is TRBJ2-7; D may be TRBD1 (7 bases). Germline assignment: CDR1 SGHDT and CDR2 YYEEEE. CDR3 size: 17 residues. V gave up 3 bases and J gave up 1 base, with 20 bases separating them. Written as DNA, the CDR3 is TGTGCCAGCAGCTCAGGGGGGACCGGCTCCCTTTCCTACGAGCAGTACTTC. This translates into CASSSGGTGSLSYEQYF.

The rearrangement links TRBV5-1 to TRBJ1-1; TRBD1 agrees at 7 bases. The CDR3 consists of 13 residues. V shed 2 bases, J shed 3 bases, and the junction held 1 base outside the gene matches. The germline gives CDR1 SGHRS, CDR2 YFSETQ. The CDR3 protein is CASSFTGDTEAFF. The CDR3 DNA reads as TGCGCCAGCAGCTTTACAGGGGACACTGAAGCTTTCTTT.

This rearrangement joins TRBV18 to TRBJ2-1; the match to TRBD2 covers 9 bases. The CDR3 is 15 amino acids. Germline V gives CDR1 KGHSH, CDR2 LQKENI. Trimming cost V 2 bases and J 10 bases; bases outside gene matches: 9. In nucleotides, the CDR3 is TGTGCCAGCTCACCAGAGGCGGGAGGGGGAACGGAGCAGTTCTTC. Translated: CASSPEAGGGTEQFF.

Written as DNA, the CDR3 is TGTGCCAGCAGTTTGCGACGGGGAAGCTATGGCTACACCTTC. Translated, it gives CASSLRRGSYGYTF. This rearrangement joins TRBV27 to TRBJ1-2, with D hard to call. The CDR3 contains 14 residues. With 3 bases removed from V and 4 bases from J, the gap between germline ends came to 12 bases. Germline V lookup: CDR1 MNHEY, CDR2 SMNVEV (reference sequence).

On this clone: A read error is possible here, since a much larger clone lies one base away. This CDR3 is CAWSAGTEIRTEAFF. CDR3 nucleotides: TGTGCCTGGAGCGCCGGGACAGAGATAAGAACTGAAGCTTTCTTT. The V call is TRBV30, the J call TRBJ1-1, with 7 nucleotides matching TRBD1. The CDR3 loop spans 15 amino acids. Germline loops: CDR1 GTSNPN, CDR2 SVGIG (reference sequence). With V trimmed by 3 bases and J by 5 bases, 12 bases remained unmatched.

This chain connects TRBV10-3 to TRBJ1-2; 11 nucleotides agree with TRBD1. The CDR3 totals 16 residues. The J segment lost 3 bases and the V segment lost 3 bases, leaving 6 bases of the junction unmatched. CDR1 and CDR2 (germline): ENHRY, SYGVKD. The CDR3 nucleotides are TGTGCCATCAGTGATTCCGGGACAGGGGGTGACTATGGCTACACCTTC. As protein: CAISDSGTGGDYGYTF.

The rearrangement joins TRBV12-5 to TRBJ2-1; 8 bases align to TRBD2. CDR1 and CDR2 (germline): LGHNT, FRNRAP. This CDR3 region has 16 residues. Trimming took 6 bases from V and 8 from J; bases not matched to a gene: 15. The DNA for the CDR3 is TGTGCTAGTGGCCGCGGGAGTAGCGGGATTGCGGATGAGCAGTTCTTC. This translates into CASGRGSSGIADEQFF.

The chain employs TRBV6-5 and TRBJ2-3; 11 nucleotides match TRBD2. V lost 2 bases, J lost 6 bases, and 4 bases stayed unmatched. CDR1 and CDR2 from the germline V gene are MNHEY and SVGAGI. CDR3 length equals 15 residues. Here the CDR3 DNA reads TGTGCCAGCAGTTACATAGCGGGAGGGCCGGATACGCAGTATTTT. Protein sequence: CASSYIAGGPDTQYF.

The chain recombines TRBV7-9 with TRBJ2-2; 9 nucleotides match TRBD1. V lost 5 bases and J lost 7; bases outside the gene matches: 5. CDR1 is SEHNR and CDR2 is FQNEAQ in the germline V gene (reference sequence). This CDR3 comprises 14 residues. CDR3: CASSLGQGNGELFF. CDR3 sequence (DNA): TGTGCCAGCAGCCTCGGACAGGGGAACGGGGAGCTGTTTTTT.

The chain is built from TRBV21-1 and TRBJ2-3; the table's D call, TRBD2, was not checked against the DNA. TRBV21-1 is a recognized pseudogene. The CDR3 consists of 10 residues. CDR3 residues: CASSKARGLF. DNA of the CDR3: TGTGCCAGCAGCAAAGCGCGGGGACTATTT.

This chain joins TRBV15 and TRBJ1-2; 7 nucleotides agree with TRBD1. Germline V gene data show CDR1 as LNHNV and CDR2 as YYDKDF (reference sequence). V lost 2 bases, J lost 6 bases, and 6 bases stayed unmatched. The CDR3 loop spans 14 amino acids. CDR3 in DNA: TGTGCCACCAGCAGACTCCGGGACAGAAATGGCTACACCTTC. Protein product: CATSRLRDRNGYTF. The full variable domain, rest sourced from reference TRBV15 and TRBJ1-2, is DAMVIQNPRYQVTQFGKPVTLSCSQTLNHNVMYWYQQKSSQAPKLLFHYYDKDFNNEADTPDNFQSRRPNTSFCFLDIRSPGLGDTAMYLCATSRLRDRNGYTFGSGTRLTVV.

Only one count was recorded for this clone. The rearrangement links TRBV12-3 or TRBV12-4 to TRBJ1-5, with no clear D. The CDR3 spans 13 residues. V lost 3 bases and J 5 bases, leaving 8 bases between the germline ends. The CDR3 here is CASSLTQDQPQHF. CDR3 nucleotides: TGTGCCAGCAGTTTGACGCAGGATCAGCCCCAGCATTTT.

V is TRBV6-2 or TRBV6-3 and J is TRBJ1-5; weak D call: TRBD1 (5 bases). The V gene's germline CDR1 is MNHEY and CDR2 SVGEGT. The CDR3 is 13 residues long. Trimming stripped 5 bases from V and 7 bases from J, with 12 bases between. The CDR3 DNA reads as TGTGCCAGCAGTCAGGATCAGGGACAGCCCCAGCATTTT. It translates to CASSQDQGQPQHF.

V and J are TRBV7-3 and TRBJ2-5, with a possible D match to TRBD2 (6 bases). Trimming removed 5 bases from V and 4 bases from J, with 11 bases in between. Germline V lookup: CDR1 SGHTA, CDR2 FQGTGA. This CDR3 region has 13 residues. CDR3 sequence: CASSARDSETQYF. CDR3 bases: TGTGCCAGCAGCGCCAGGGACTCAGAGACCCAGTACTTC.

CDR3 sequence reads: CAWRQGLATDTQYF. The CDR3 DNA sequence: TGTGCCTGGAGGCAAGGGCTAGCGACAGATACGCAGTATTTT. The chain recombines TRBV30 with TRBJ2-3, with D possibly TRBD2 on 6 matching bases. The CDR3 length is 14 residues. Trimming took off 3 bases at V and 3 bases at J, with 13 bases between the two ends. Germline CDR1 GTSNPN, CDR2 SVGIG (reference sequence). The whole variable domain, remainder taken from reference TRBV30 and TRBJ2-3, is SQTIHQWPATLVQPVGSPLSLECTVEGTSNPNLYWYRQAAGRGLQLLFYSVGIGQISSEVPQNLSASRPQDRQFILSSKKLLLSDSGFYLCAWRQGLATDTQYFGPGTRLTVL.